This T cell receptor (beta chain) was observed in a study of blood T cell repertoires in COVID-19. Measured with immunoSEQ multiplex PCR; TCRdb has only the in-frame clones, and not every one. The sample carries fewer than 450,000 clones, 90% to 95% recorded once. The germline V gene has CDR1 LNHDA and CDR2 SQIVND (reference sequence). Between the trimmed V and J ends, which lost 7 bases and 0 bases, there was a span of 15 bases. This CDR3 comprises 15 residues. Material: peripheral blood. The origin of this receptor is a woman between 18 and 30 years old who had recovered from COVID-19. The rearrangement links TRBV19 to TRBJ1-1; D gene unclear. The CDR3: CASTTSEGVNTEAFF. The DNA for the CDR3 is TGTGCCAGTACCACCTCGGAGGGAGTGAACACTGAAGCTTTCTTT.